This T cell receptor (beta chain) was retrieved from a study of OX40 agonist ivuxolimab in advanced cancers. The table came from immunoSEQ multiplex PCR; TCRdb's copy has only in-frame clones and leaves some out. The table records around 50,000 clones, over 75% of them present only once. Germline V gene sequence: CDR1 SGHVS, CDR2 FNYEAQ. The J segment lost 4 bases and the V segment lost 0 bases, leaving 12 bases of the junction unmatched. The CDR3 loop spans 17 amino acids. This chain joins TRBV7-6 and TRBJ2-7; the match to TRBD2 covers 7 bases. Sequencing was performed on CD4+ or CD8+ T cells sorted from blood, taken in a trial of the OX40 agonist ivuxolimab. The source is an adult with an advanced solid tumor such as melanoma, head and neck, liver or kidney cancer. As DNA, the CDR3 is TGTGCCAGCAGCTTAGCACCTATACCCGGGACTAATTACGAGCAGTACTTC. This gives the protein CASSLAPIPGTNYEQYF.